The 32 T cell receptor beta chains presented below share a single source sample, sequenced in a study of T-cell memory formation after mild COVID-19. TCRdb ran MiXCR on the 5' RACE reads and lists one entry per CDR3 protein. The top ten hold 20% to 25% of the sample, which has 200,000 to 300,000 distinct CDR3 sequences, roughly a sixth seen once. The sequenced material came from PBMCs or a T cell subset sorted from them (not recorded which). The receptors shown here come from a man aged 18 to 35 who had mild COVID-19 (a few samples of this study predate the infection). Cell type and time point are not known.

The V and J genes are TRBV7-9 and TRBJ2-2, with D possibly TRBD1 on 5 matching bases. The CDR3 loop spans 14 amino acids. Trimming removed 5 bases at V and 4 bases at J, with 11 bases between. The germline V gene has CDR1 SEHNR and CDR2 FQNEAQ (reference sequence). This chain's CDR3 is CASSPDSPTGELFF. CDR3 coding DNA: TGTGCCAGCAGCCCAGACAGTCCCACCGGGGAGCTGTTTTTT.

This clonotype showed up many times. The chain is built from TRBV5-1 and TRBJ2-2, with D tentatively TRBD1 (6 bases). The ends were cut back, 7 bases at V and 5 bases at J, with 15 bases in the middle. The germline CDR1 and CDR2 sequences are SGHRS and YFSETQ. The CDR3 totals 14 residues. The CDR3 sequence: CASRDGQGTGELFF. The DNA of the CDR3 is TGCGCCAGCCGGGACGGCCAGGGGACCGGGGAGCTGTTTTTT.

This clonotype was observed at least ten times. V usage is TRBV24-1 and J usage is TRBJ2-7, with D perhaps given as TRBD1 or TRBD2 (5 bases each). The CDR3 consists of 13 residues. Germline CDR1 KGHDR, CDR2 SFDVKD. Trimming stripped 9 bases from V and 3 bases from J, with 14 bases between. This CDR3 is CATRDRGNYEQYV. CDR3 in DNA: TGTGCCACCCGGGATAGGGGAAACTACGAGCAGTACGTC.

This chain uses TRBV4-2 with TRBJ2-3; no firm D call. Per germline, CDR1 LGHNA and CDR2 YNFKEQ. The V end lost 3 bases, the J end lost 1 base, and 11 bases lay between the germline ends. The CDR3 sequence is 15 residues long. The CDR3 region is CASSQSPPRTDTQYF. The CDR3, as DNA: TGTGCCAGCAGCCAGAGCCCCCCGCGCACAGATACGCAGTATTTT.

The chain links TRBV6-6 to TRBJ1-1; 7 positions match TRBD1. The germline V gene encodes CDR1 MNHNY and CDR2 SVGAGI (reference sequence). The CDR3 extends over 14 amino acids. V trimming: 6 bases; J trimming: 2 bases; junction bases outside the gene matches: 6. The CDR3 coding sequence is TGTGCCAGCAGCAACAGGGGTCCTAACACTGAAGCTTTCTTT. Protein sequence: CASSNRGPNTEAFF.

This clonotype has a handful of counts. The J gene is TRBJ1-5, the V gene TRBV11-2; tentatively, D is TRBD1 (6 bases). CDR3 length: 15 amino acids. Germline lookup yields CDR1 SGHAT and CDR2 FQNNGV. Trimming removed 5 bases from V and 1 base from J, with 12 bases in between. The CDR3 is CASSPNTGSNQPQHF. The DNA for the CDR3 is TGTGCCAGCAGCCCCAACACAGGGAGCAATCAGCCCCAGCATTTT.

The chain has TRBV5-1 and TRBJ2-2; D gene unclear. Between the trimmed V and J ends, which lost 4 bases and 1 base, there was a span of 8 bases. There are 14 residues in the CDR3. Per germline, CDR1 SGHRS and CDR2 YFSETQ. DNA for the CDR3: TGCGCCAGCAGCACGCGGAGGAACACCGGGGAGCTGTTTTTT. Amino acids: CASSTRRNTGELFF.

This clonotype was seen more than once but under ten times. The chain couples TRBV4-3 to TRBJ2-7; 14 bases map to TRBD2. This CDR3 is 16 amino acids long. In germline, CDR1 is LGHNA, CDR2 YSLEER. V lost 5 bases to trimming and J lost 3 bases; unmatched junction nucleotides: 6. The CDR3 nucleotides are TGCGCCAGCAGCGGGACTAGCGGGGGTTCCGTCTACGAGCAGTACTTC. Amino acid sequence: CASSGTSGGSVYEQYF.

This clonotype was seen a handful of times. The chain links TRBV7-9 to TRBJ2-3; no definite D call. Germline values: CDR1 SEHNR, CDR2 FQNEAQ (reference sequence). V shed 8 bases and J shed 3 bases, with 12 bases lying between them. The CDR3 length is 13 residues. The CDR3 reads CASPVGPTDTQYF. The DNA of the CDR3 is TGTGCCAGCCCCGTTGGCCCGACAGATACGCAGTATTTT.

The chain has TRBV6-5 and TRBJ1-1; D is possibly TRBD1 (6 bases). Germline CDR1 MNHEY, CDR2 SVGAGI. Trimming removed 0 bases from V and 4 bases from J, with 12 bases in between. The CDR3 consists of 15 residues. The CDR3 protein is CASSYSGGAGTEAFF. CDR3 DNA: TGTGCCAGCAGTTACTCTGGGGGGGCAGGCACTGAAGCTTTCTTT.

The chain carries TRBV5-1 and TRBJ1-5, with D possibly TRBD1 on 6 matching bases. This CDR3 spans 15 amino acids. In germline, CDR1 is SGHRS, CDR2 YFSETQ. V lost 4 bases and J lost 6, with 17 bases in between. CDR3 in DNA: TGCGCCAGCAGCCCCCTAGGGGGAGAGGGTCAGCCCCAGCATTTT. Its protein product is CASSPLGGEGQPQHF. The complete variable domain, with remaining parts taken from reference TRBV5-1 and TRBJ1-5, reads KAGVTQTPRYLIKTRGQQVTLSCSPISGHRSVSWYQQTPGQGLQFLFEYFSETQRNKGNFPGRFSGRQFSNSRSEMNVSTLELGDSALYLCASSPLGGEGQPQHFGDGTRLSIL.

This clonotype turned up a few times. The CDR3 loop is CASTRDGTFTEAFF. The CDR3 nucleotides read TGTGCCAGCACCCGGGACGGGACCTTCACTGAAGCTTTCTTT. The V call is TRBV7-9, the J call TRBJ1-1; tentatively, D is TRBD1 (5 bases). Trimming pared 7 bases from V and 4 bases from J, leaving 16 bases between. The CDR3 spans 14 residues. Germline CDR1 and CDR2: SEHNR and FQNEAQ (reference sequence).

J is TRBJ1-2 and V is TRBV20-1; D unresolved. CDR3 size: 13 residues. Trimming left V 2 bases short and J 8 bases short, with 15 bases between. CDR1 DFQATT and CDR2 SNEGSKA come from the germline V gene (reference sequence). The CDR3 sequence: CSARFNSGDGYTF. In nucleotides, the CDR3 is TGCAGTGCTAGATTCAACTCCGGAGACGGCTACACCTTC.

There are many counts of this clonotype. This chain uses TRBV7-2 with TRBJ2-7, with 7 bases aligning to TRBD2. V shed 7 bases and J 4 bases; nucleotides not matched to a gene: 10. The germline CDR1 and CDR2 sequences are SGHTA and FQGNSA. This CDR3 has 14 residues. CDR3 bases: TGTGCCAGCAACGCGGGGCTAGCGGTGTACGAGCAGTACTTC. Its protein product is CASNAGLAVYEQYF.

The genes are TRBV10-3 and TRBJ2-1, with D possibly being TRBD2 (5 bases). V was pared by 10 bases and J by 6 bases, with 13 bases between. Germline V gives CDR1 ENHRY, CDR2 SYGVKD. CDR3 length: 12 residues. DNA for the CDR3: TGTGCCACCCATCCCGGGGTCAATGAGCAGTTCTTC. This translates into CATHPGVNEQFF.

The J gene is TRBJ1-2, the V gene TRBV29-1; no reliable D call. The CDR3 covers 13 residues. Germline V gene sequence: CDR1 SQVTM, CDR2 ANQGSEA. V lost 4 bases to trimming and J lost 0 bases, with 9 bases between them. The CDR3 protein is CSVGALANYGYTF. Here the CDR3 DNA reads TGCAGCGTTGGCGCGCTTGCTAACTATGGCTACACCTTC.

This clonotype appeared a few times. The V gene is TRBV7-2, the J gene TRBJ2-2; a possible D gene is TRBD2 (5 bases). The germline V gene encodes CDR1 SGHTA and CDR2 FQGNSA. This CDR3 region has 15 residues. The V end lost 5 bases, the J end lost 5 bases, and 15 bases lay between the germline ends. CDR3 DNA: TGTGCCAGCAGCCCCGAACTAGTACGGACCGGGGAGCTGTTTTTT. Amino acids: CASSPELVRTGELFF.

V is TRBV3-1 and J is TRBJ2-1; 11 nucleotides match TRBD1. With V trimmed by 3 bases and J by 8 bases, 6 bases remained unmatched. The CDR3 is 15 amino acids. Germline V gene data show CDR1 as LGHDT and CDR2 as YNNKEL (reference sequence). The CDR3 is CASSHTGTGGDEQFF. The CDR3 bases are TGTGCCAGCAGCCATACCGGGACAGGGGGTGATGAGCAGTTCTTC.

V and J are TRBV2 and TRBJ1-3; D possibly corresponds to TRBD1 (6 bases). V was shortened by 8 bases and J by 0 bases, with 14 bases between the two germline ends. Germline V gene lookup returns CDR1 SNHLY and CDR2 FYNNEI. The CDR3 is 15 residues long. The CDR3 nucleotides read TGTGCCAGCGGGGCCGCCAGGGGCTCTGGAAACACCATATATTTT. The encoded protein is CASGAARGSGNTIYF.

The chain carries TRBV18 and TRBJ1-2; 7 bases fit TRBD1. V was pared by 3 bases and J by 4 bases, with 14 bases of the junction left unmatched. Germline-derived CDR1 and CDR2 are KGHSH and LQKENI. The CDR3 has 17 amino acids. CDR3 bases: TGTGCCAGCTCACCTACAGGGGAGGCCTCACCACTCTATGGCTACACCTTC. Amino acid sequence: CASSPTGEASPLYGYTF.

The V call is TRBV7-9, the J call TRBJ1-2; maybe TRBD1 (5 bases). The length of the CDR3 is 15 residues. CDR1 is SEHNR, CDR2 FQNEAQ, per germline (reference sequence). The V end was cut by 5 bases, the J end by 8 bases, with 21 bases between. The CDR3 loop reads CASSTSGTITGGYTF. The CDR3 coding sequence is TGTGCCAGCAGCACCTCCGGGACGATCACCGGGGGCTACACCTTC.

This clonotype has only a few counts. This chain uses TRBV4-1 with TRBJ1-5; 11 bases fit TRBD1. This CDR3 is 15 amino acids long. Germline lookup yields CDR1 MGHRA and CDR2 YSYEKL. The V segment lost 3 bases and the J segment 6 bases; nucleotides outside the gene matches: 4. For the CDR3, the DNA is TGCGCCAGCAGCCACGGACAGGGGGCGGTTCAGCCCCAGCATTTT. It is translated as CASSHGQGAVQPQHF.

This sequence joins TRBV3-1 and TRBJ2-1, with D possibly TRBD1 on 5 matching bases. The CDR3 extends over 16 amino acids. Trimming cost V 0 bases and J 3 bases, with 12 bases left between them. Germline assignment: CDR1 LGHDT and CDR2 YNNKEL (reference sequence). The CDR3 sequence: CASSQDQQGFYNEQFF. In DNA, the CDR3 is TGTGCCAGCAGCCAAGATCAGCAGGGTTTCTACAATGAGCAGTTCTTC.

In this sample, this clonotype turned up a few times. CDR3 sequence (DNA): TGTGCCAGCAGGACTCTTTCGGGACTAGCGGGGTTCGTTCGAGAGACCCAGTACTTC. Its translation: CASRTLSGLAGFVRETQYF. The rearrangement uses TRBV28 and TRBJ2-5; 13 positions agree with TRBD2. The CDR3 length is 19 residues. Germline trimming cut 6 bases from V and 4 bases from J; bases unmatched to any gene: 17. The germline gives CDR1 MDHEN, CDR2 SYDVKM.

This clonotype has ten or more counts. This rearrangement joins TRBV6-5 to TRBJ2-6; D is perhaps TRBD2 (6 bases). Germline V gives CDR1 MNHEY, CDR2 SVGAGI. V shed 0 bases and J shed 1 base, with 7 bases lying between them. This CDR3 spans 16 amino acids. The CDR3 protein is CASSYSGGSGANVLTF. Written as DNA, the CDR3 is TGTGCCAGCAGTTACTCGGGGGGTTCTGGGGCCAACGTCCTGACTTTC.

This clonotype occurred a few times. This chain joins TRBV4-3 and TRBJ2-5; D is uncertain. V shed 3 bases and J shed 4 bases, with 9 bases lying between them. This CDR3 is built from 13 residues. Germline loops: CDR1 LGHNA, CDR2 YSLEER. For the CDR3, the DNA is TGCGCCAGCAGCCATCGGATGGCAGAGACCCAGTACTTC. Translation gives CASSHRMAETQYF.

For the CDR3, the DNA is TGTGCCAGCAGCTTAGGGGGGACAGGGGATGGAGCTTTCTTT. It specifies CASSLGGTGDGAFF. The chain couples TRBV11-2 to TRBJ1-1, with 10 bases matching TRBD1. Germline lookup yields CDR1 SGHAT and CDR2 FQNNGV. The V segment lost 1 base and the J segment 10 bases; nucleotides outside the gene matches: 6. The CDR3 contains 14 residues. Based on the CDR3 plus reference TRBV11-2 and TRBJ1-1, the full variable domain is EAGVAQSPRYKIIEKRQSVAFWCNPISGHATLYWYQQILGQGPKLLIQFQNNGVVDDSQLPKDRFSAERLKGVDSTLKIQPAKLEDSAVYLCASSLGGTGDGAFFGQGTRLTVV.

This clonotype was recorded once. This chain uses TRBV6-2 or TRBV6-3 with TRBJ1-2; 7 bases align to TRBD1. The CDR3 is made up of 17 amino acids. The germline CDR1 and CDR2 sequences are MNHEY and SVGEGT. The junction had 17 bases not matched to a gene; V was cut back by 7 bases and J by 3 bases. The CDR3 is CASNGLRRDREDYGYTF. CDR3 sequence (DNA): TGTGCCAGCAACGGCTTGAGGAGGGACAGAGAGGACTATGGCTACACCTTC.

The sample holds many counts of this clonotype. The rearrangement links TRBV4-1 to TRBJ2-3; 9 bases fit TRBD2. V lost 2 bases to trimming and J lost 4 bases; unmatched junction nucleotides: 16. The CDR3 runs to 19 residues. Per the germline V gene, CDR1 is MGHRA and CDR2 is YSYEKL. Written as DNA, the CDR3 is TGCGCCAGCAGCCAACCAGGGAGAAGAGGAGCGGGGGGTTCAGATACGCAGTATTTT. Translation: CASSQPGRRGAGGSDTQYF.

This sequence joins TRBV7-6 and TRBJ2-1, with 8 nucleotides matching TRBD2. CDR1 and CDR2 (germline): SGHVS, FNYEAQ. This CDR3 contains 15 residues. The J segment lost 10 bases and the V segment lost 5 bases, leaving 13 bases of the junction unmatched. CDR3 sequence (DNA): TGTGCCAGCAGCAGAAGGACTAGCCCGCAGAACGAGCAGTTCTTC. This gives the protein CASSRRTSPQNEQFF.

This clonotype came up a few times. The CDR3 nucleotides read TGTGCCAGCAGCGTAGCGGACAGGGGGAACACCGGGGAGCTGTTTTTT. This codes for CASSVADRGNTGELFF. This chain uses TRBV9 with TRBJ2-2; 9 bases match TRBD1. CDR3 length equals 16 residues. The trim removed 0 bases at V and 1 base at J, leaving 1 base unmatched. Germline V CDR1 and CDR2: SGDLS, YYNGEE.

Only a few counts were recorded for this clonotype. The V gene is TRBV29-1, the J gene TRBJ1-2; D is uncertain. Germline V gene data show CDR1 as SQVTM and CDR2 as ANQGSEA. The CDR3 is 12 amino acids. Trimming took 4 bases from V and 3 from J, leaving 9 bases between them. The CDR3 loop is CSVVPVDYGYTF. The DNA of the CDR3 is TGCAGCGTTGTTCCGGTCGACTATGGCTACACCTTC.